This T cell receptor beta chain was captured in a study of T cell responses to AZD1222 COVID-19 vaccine. About this clone itself: Its antigen is currently unknown.

V was shortened by 6 bases and J by 2 bases, with 11 bases between the two germline ends. CDR1 MNHEY and CDR2 SVGAGI come from the germline V gene. The CDR3 length is 15 residues. Study-wide results and limits: Donors were chiefly white British, with a greater number of females, and clonal diversity was perhaps underestimated.

The method was immunoSEQ multiplex PCR; TCRdb's version includes in-frame clones alone and lacks a portion of them. In the table there are 55,000 to 65,000 clones, 85% to 90% of which are singletons. Material: peripheral blood, obtained 28 days after the second AZD1222 dose. The TCR comes from an adult who received the AZD1222 COVID-19 vaccine. V usage is TRBV6-5 and J usage is TRBJ1-6, with unresolved D. In DNA, the CDR3 is TGTGCCAGCAGACCTGCCGGGGCCTATAATTCACCCCTCCACTTT. Amino acids: CASRPAGAYNSPLHF.